Listed below are T cell receptor beta chains from one sample, sequenced in a study of T cell responses to AZD1222 COVID-19 vaccine. Assay used: immunoSEQ multiplex PCR; TCRdb lists only in-frame clones, some missing. The data hold about 170,000 clones, with 87% observed a single time. The sequences come from peripheral blood, collected 28 days after the second AZD1222 dose. The receptors here all came from an adult who received the AZD1222 COVID-19 vaccine. The CDR3 runs from the conserved cysteine through the conserved F or W. The D gene is left open where the match is weak. Clone size is stated in some rows and not others, as once, few, many or a class when expanded.

j_call | v_call | d_call | clone_size | cdr3_nt | cdr3_aa
TRBJ2-3 | TRBV5-6 | . | once | TGTGCCAGCAGCACCGAGTCATTAGTCGGAGATACGCAGTATTTT | CASSTESLVGDTQYF
TRBJ2-3 | TRBV5-6 | . | many | TGTGCCAGCAGCTTCAGCCGGGTTAGCACAGATACGCAGTATTTT | CASSFSRVSTDTQYF
TRBJ2-7 | TRBV6-2/TRBV6-3 | . | . | TGTGCCAGCAGTTACATGGCTAGCAACTACGAGCAGTACTTC | CASSYMASNYEQYF
TRBJ2-7 | TRBV6-2/TRBV6-3 | . | . | TGTGCCAGCAGTCCCAATGGGTACGAGCAGTACTTC | CASSPNGYEQYF
TRBJ1-1 | TRBV4-1 | TRBD1 | . | TGCGCCAGCAGCCAACACCACGGGACAGTCGGAGCTTTCTTT | CASSQHHGTVGAFF
TRBJ2-7 | TRBV3-1/TRBV3-2 | TRBD2 | few | TGTGCCAGCAGCCAAGATGCAAGCGGGGGGGCCTCCTACGAGCAGTACTTC | CASSQDASGGASYEQYF
TRBJ1-1 | TRBV3-1/TRBV3-2 | . | . | TGTGCCAGCAGCCGTGGGAACACTGAAGCTTTCTTT | CASSRGNTEAFF
TRBJ1-2 | TRBV30 | . | . | TGTGCCTGGAGTAGACAGGCGTTTAACTATGGCTACACCTTC | CAWSRQAFNYGYTF
TRBJ2-3 | TRBV5-1 | TRBD2 | . | TGCGCCAGCAGCACCAGCGGGGTTTCGACAGATACGCAGTATTTT | CASSTSGVSTDTQYF
TRBJ2-7 | TRBV4-2 | TRBD2 | . | TGTGCCAGCAGCCAAGAGTGGGACTACTACTACGAGCAGTACTTC | CASSQEWDYYYEQYF
TRBJ1-6 | TRBV12-1 | . | . | TGTGCCACCCACCGGAGGGTAGGCTCAAGCAATTCACCCCTCCACTTT | CATHRRVGSSNSPLHF
TRBJ1-4 | TRBV19 | . | . | TGTGCCAGCCAGACAGAAGAAAATGAAAAACTGTTTTTT | CASQTEENEKLFF
TRBJ1-1 | TRBV20-1 | TRBD1 | . | TGCAGTGCTAACAGGGGAACTTTCTTT | CSANRGTFF
TRBJ2-3 | TRBV15 | TRBD1 | . | TGTGCCACCAGCAGAGCTAACAGGGGAGCCGATACGCAGTATTTT | CATSRANRGADTQYF
TRBJ2-7 | TRBV9 | . | . | TGTGCCAGCAGCGTAGTCCTCGGAGGAGAGCAGTACTTC | CASSVVLGGEQYF
TRBJ2-7 | TRBV25-1 | . | . | TGTGCCAGCAGACCTCCGAGCTCCTACGAGCAGTACTTC | CASRPPSSYEQYF
TRBJ1-6 | TRBV3-1/TRBV3-2 | . | . | TGTGCCAGCAGTCTCCTCACGTATCGGGATTCACCCCTCCACTTT | CASSLLTYRDSPLHF
TRBJ2-7 | TRBV5-4 | . | . | TGTGCCAGCAGCTGGGGGGCCGGGAGTCTCGAGCAGTACTTC | CASSWGAGSLEQYF
TRBJ1-2 | TRBV6-6 | TRBD1 | . | TGTGCCACCCAGGGGGACGGGGGAAACTATGGCTACACCTTC | CATQGDGGNYGYTF
TRBJ1-1 | TRBV7-9 | TRBD1 | . | TGTGCCAGCAGCTTACCCCCAGGGGGCGAGTCGACTGAAGCTTTCTTT | CASSLPPGGESTEAFF
TRBJ1-2 | TRBV30 | . | once | TGTGCCTTTTACAGCGTTAACTATGGCTACACCTTC | CAFYSVNYGYTF
TRBJ2-3 | TRBV4-3 | TRBD2 | . | TGCGCCAGCAGCCAAGATACGAGCGGGGGCCAAGTGGGTACGCAGTATTTT | CASSQDTSGGQVGTQYF
TRBJ1-5 | TRBV18 | TRBD1 | . | TGTGCCAGCTCACCGTCCGACAGGGGATTAGATCAGCCCCAGCATTTT | CASSPSDRGLDQPQHF
TRBJ2-7 | TRBV6-5 | . | few | TGTGCCAGCAGTATAAGGGGTATGTTCTACGAGCAGTACTTC | CASSIRGMFYEQYF
TRBJ1-5 | TRBV10-3 | TRBD1 | . | TGTGCCATCAGTGAGAGAGGACAGGGAAGGTGGAGGAATCAGCCCCAGCATTTT | CAISERGQGRWRNQPQHF
TRBJ1-1 | TRBV29-1 | . | . | TGCAGCGTTGATTTGACGGGGGGTAAGGCTTTCTTT | CSVDLTGGKAFF
TRBJ1-3 | TRBV6-5 | TRBD1 | once | TGTGCCAGCAGTTCCCCAGGGGGAAACTCTGGAAACACCATATATTTT | CASSSPGGNSGNTIYF
TRBJ2-1 | TRBV7-8 | TRBD1 | . | TGTGCCAGCAGCTTCCGGGACAGCCCCTACAATGAGCAGTTCTTC | CASSFRDSPYNEQFF
TRBJ1-5 | TRBV30 | . | few | TGTGCCTGGAGTGTCGTCGGCAATGTCGGGCAGCCCCAGCATTTT | CAWSVVGNVGQPQHF
TRBJ1-2 | TRBV11-2 | TRBD1 | . | TGTGCCAGCAGCTCTGGACAGGGCGTCTATGGCTACACCTTC | CASSSGQGVYGYTF
TRBJ2-2 | TRBV7-2 | . | . | TGTGCCAGCAGCTTAGCGTTGGGGGGCAGGGCTAAGAACACCGGGGAGCTGTTTTTT | CASSLALGGRAKNTGELFF
TRBJ1-1 | TRBV21-1 | . | . | TGTGCCAGCAGCAATCGGGGCGAGAACACTGAAGCTTTCTTT | CASSNRGENTEAFF
TRBJ2-2 | TRBV9 | . | . | TGTGCCAGCAGCCCCGCCCAAGAGATCGTAACCGGGGAGCTGTTTTTT | CASSPAQEIVTGELFF
TRBJ1-1 | TRBV13 | . | . | TGTGCCAGCAGCTTATGGGGAAATGGGGGCACTGAAGCTTTCTTT | CASSLWGNGGTEAFF
TRBJ2-7 | TRBV5-6 | . | . | TGTGCCAGCAGCTTGGGCGCCCTCGTTTACGAGCAGTACTTC | CASSLGALVYEQYF
TRBJ1-1 | TRBV7-2 | . | . | TGTGCCAGCAGCGCGACACGCGTAGGTGGAGAAGCTTTCTTT | CASSATRVGGEAFF
TRBJ1-1 | TRBV7-9 | . | . | TGTGCCAGCAGCTTAGCGGGAGGTGGGAACACTGAAGCTTTCTTT | CASSLAGGGNTEAFF